A selection of T cell receptor beta chains follows, all from one sample in a study of breast tumors, draining lymph nodes, adjacent tissues. TCRdb re-derived calls from the multiplex PCR reads in MiXCR, one entry per CDR3 protein. The sample lists about 130,000 distinct CDR3 sequences; around 20% were seen once. The sample consisted of axillary lymph node tissue. The receptor source for this set is a female donor with breast cancer. Some clones in this sample may be carry-over from other donors' samples. Each CDR3 is given with its conserved first and last residue. D genes are given only for firm matches. For some rows the clone size is stated as once, few or many, or as a class when expanded; others skip it.

j_call: TRBJ2-5
v_call: TRBV11-2
d_call: NA
clone_size: many
cdr3_length: 15
cdr3_aa: CASSWDTAGGGTQYF
cdr3_nt: TGTGCCAGCAGCTGGGACACCGCCGGCGGAGGGACCCAGTACTTC

j_call: TRBJ1-5
v_call: TRBV19
d_call: NA
clone_size: NA
cdr3_length: 16
cdr3_aa: CASSIPPRESNRPQHF
cdr3_nt: TGTGCCAGTAGTATCCCCCCACGGGAAAGCAATCGGCCCCAGCATTTT

j_call: TRBJ2-3
v_call: TRBV29-1
d_call: NA
clone_size: few
cdr3_length: 16
cdr3_aa: CSVRGGGQSSTDTQYF
cdr3_nt: TGCAGCGTTCGGGGGGGGGGACAGAGCAGCACAGATACGCAGTATTTT

j_call: TRBJ2-1
v_call: TRBV4-1
d_call: TRBD2
clone_size: many
cdr3_length: 14
cdr3_aa: CASGGTSGLNEQFF
cdr3_nt: TGCGCCAGTGGGGGAACTAGCGGGTTAAATGAGCAGTTCTTC

j_call: TRBJ2-1
v_call: TRBV10-1
d_call: NA
clone_size: many
cdr3_length: 16
cdr3_aa: CASRGGAPNYYNEQFF
cdr3_nt: TGCGCCAGCAGGGGGGGCGCTCCCAACTACTACAATGAGCAGTTCTTC

j_call: TRBJ2-3
v_call: TRBV6-6
d_call: TRBD2
clone_size: many
cdr3_length: 15
cdr3_aa: CASRALAGGADTQYF
cdr3_nt: TGTGCCAGCAGAGCACTAGCGGGAGGTGCAGATACGCAGTATTTT

j_call: TRBJ1-3
v_call: TRBV7-8
d_call: TRBD1
clone_size: many
cdr3_length: 15
cdr3_aa: CASSLSDRSGNTIYF
cdr3_nt: TGTGCCAGCAGCCTATCGGACAGGTCTGGAAACACCATATATTTT

j_call: TRBJ1-5
v_call: TRBV4-2
d_call: NA
clone_size: many
cdr3_length: 15
cdr3_aa: CASSQDQAVNQPQHF
cdr3_nt: TGTGCCAGCAGCCAAGATCAGGCAGTAAATCAGCCCCAGCATTTT

j_call: TRBJ2-7
v_call: TRBV7-8
d_call: TRBD1
clone_size: many
cdr3_length: 15
cdr3_aa: CASSLSGQGRAEQYF
cdr3_nt: TGTGCCAGCAGCCTATCGGGACAGGGCCGTGCCGAGCAGTACTTC

j_call: TRBJ1-2
v_call: TRBV28
d_call: TRBD1
clone_size: many
cdr3_length: 14
cdr3_aa: CASTATGGFYGYTF
cdr3_nt: TGTGCCAGCACCGCGACAGGGGGTTTCTATGGCTACACCTTC

j_call: TRBJ2-1
v_call: TRBV11-2
d_call: TRBD2
clone_size: many
cdr3_length: 17
cdr3_aa: CASSLRPSGRGYNEQFF
cdr3_nt: TGTGCCAGCAGCTTAAGGCCTAGCGGGAGGGGTTACAATGAGCAGTTCTTC

j_call: TRBJ2-7
v_call: TRBV7-9
d_call: NA
clone_size: many
cdr3_length: 11
cdr3_aa: CASSSTYEQYF
cdr3_nt: TGTGCCAGCAGCTCAACCTACGAGCAGTACTTC

j_call: TRBJ1-5
v_call: TRBV10-1
d_call: NA
clone_size: many
cdr3_length: 13
cdr3_aa: CASSDTADQPQHF
cdr3_nt: TGCGCCAGCAGCGACACCGCGGATCAGCCCCAGCATTTT

j_call: TRBJ2-3
v_call: TRBV20-1
d_call: NA
clone_size: many
cdr3_length: 15
cdr3_aa: CSASPHSEYTDTQYF
cdr3_nt: TGCAGTGCTAGTCCCCATTCAGAATACACAGATACGCAGTATTTT

j_call: TRBJ1-6
v_call: TRBV28
d_call: TRBD1
clone_size: many
cdr3_length: 17
cdr3_aa: CASSLGTGGPYNSPLHF
cdr3_nt: TGTGCCAGCAGTTTAGGGACAGGGGGACCCTATAATTCACCCCTCCACTTT

j_call: TRBJ1-2
v_call: TRBV5-1
d_call: TRBD1
clone_size: many
cdr3_length: 14
cdr3_aa: CASFPGGQNYGYTF
cdr3_nt: TGCGCCAGCTTCCCTGGGGGACAGAACTATGGCTACACCTTC

j_call: TRBJ2-3
v_call: TRBV10-3
d_call: TRBD2
clone_size: many
cdr3_length: 15
cdr3_aa: CAISESTSGSLTQYF
cdr3_nt: TGTGCCATCAGTGAGTCAACCAGCGGGAGTCTTACGCAGTATTTT

j_call: TRBJ2-2
v_call: TRBV4-1
d_call: NA
clone_size: many
cdr3_length: 14
cdr3_aa: CASTPGANTGELFF
cdr3_nt: TGCGCCAGCACGCCGGGGGCTAACACCGGGGAGCTGTTTTTT

j_call: TRBJ1-2
v_call: TRBV20-1
d_call: NA
clone_size: many
cdr3_length: 15
cdr3_aa: CSADFGARGRSGYTF
cdr3_nt: TGCAGTGCTGACTTTGGGGCCAGGGGACGTAGTGGCTACACCTTC

j_call: TRBJ1-5
v_call: TRBV4-1
d_call: TRBD1
clone_size: many
cdr3_length: 14
cdr3_aa: CASSQWDRNQPQHF
cdr3_nt: TGCGCCAGCAGCCAATGGGACAGAAATCAGCCCCAGCATTTT

j_call: TRBJ2-7
v_call: TRBV28
d_call: TRBD2
clone_size: NA
cdr3_length: 15
cdr3_aa: CASSERGFGDYEQYF
cdr3_nt: TGTGCCAGCAGCGAGCGGGGGTTTGGGGACTACGAGCAGTACTTC

j_call: TRBJ2-2
v_call: TRBV30
d_call: TRBD1
clone_size: few
cdr3_length: 20
cdr3_aa: CAWIRRGQGLFPRGSGELFF
cdr3_nt: TGTGCCTGGATAAGACGGGGACAGGGGTTATTCCCTAGGGGCTCCGGGGAGCTGTTTTTT

j_call: TRBJ2-7
v_call: TRBV30
d_call: TRBD1
clone_size: many
cdr3_length: 15
cdr3_aa: CAWSAADRGFTKQYF
cdr3_nt: TGTGCCTGGAGTGCCGCGGACAGGGGATTTACGAAGCAGTACTTC

j_call: TRBJ2-2
v_call: TRBV7-8
d_call: TRBD2
clone_size: many
cdr3_length: 17
cdr3_aa: CASSLGAGGMNTGELFF
cdr3_nt: TGTGCCAGCAGCTTAGGAGCGGGAGGGATGAACACCGGGGAGCTGTTTTTT

j_call: TRBJ2-7
v_call: TRBV20-1
d_call: TRBD1
clone_size: many
cdr3_length: 15
cdr3_aa: CSAPIWDRGSHEQYF
cdr3_nt: TGCAGTGCTCCTATTTGGGACAGGGGTTCCCACGAGCAGTACTTC

j_call: TRBJ1-4
v_call: TRBV5-1
d_call: NA
clone_size: many
cdr3_length: 16
cdr3_aa: CASSLGDRLDNEKLFF
cdr3_nt: TGCGCCAGCAGCTTAGGAGACAGGTTGGATAATGAAAAACTGTTTTTT

j_call: TRBJ2-2
v_call: TRBV7-9
d_call: TRBD2
clone_size: many
cdr3_length: 15
cdr3_aa: CASVWGDSGTGELFF
cdr3_nt: TGTGCCAGCGTTTGGGGGGATAGCGGGACCGGGGAGCTGTTTTTT

j_call: TRBJ2-7
v_call: TRBV7-9
d_call: TRBD2
clone_size: many
cdr3_length: 16
cdr3_aa: CASSSTSAGFSYEQYF
cdr3_nt: TGTGCCAGCAGCTCGACTAGCGCGGGGTTCTCCTACGAGCAGTACTTC